The sample holds many counts of the clone carrying this T cell receptor beta chain. The antigen remains undetermined. RNA transcripts served as the template for amplifying TCR beta CDR3 regions. HTBI primers were the set used in a first-round RT-PCR of the TCR CDR3. MiXCR, applied by TCRdb to the multiplex PCR reads, yields one record per CDR3 protein. The data hold around 720,000 distinct CDR3 sequences, with 30% to 40% observed a single time. Germline lookup yields CDR1 DFQATT and CDR2 SNEGSKA (reference sequence). CDR3 length: 12 amino acids. With V trimmed by 7 bases and J by 7 bases, 6 bases remained unmatched. This entry belongs to a study of T cells in Graves' hyperthyroidism and ophthalmopathy. Notes on the study in general: Most thyroid clonotypes that were expanded above 0.001 also turned up in blood. It was a median 6.5 months before onset that the model predicted ophthalmopathy.

Patients between 18 and 65 years old had hyperthyroidism, newly diagnosed and lasting under 2 months. The diagnoses drew upon clinical symptoms, serum thyroxine and TRAb, thyroid ultrasound and orbital computed tomography. Sequencing was performed on blood. This clonotype was sampled from a middle-aged woman with Graves' hyperthyroidism. This rearrangement joins TRBV20-1 to TRBJ1-4; 7 bases agree with TRBD1. Written as DNA, the CDR3 is TGCAGTGGGGGGACAGCCGGTGAAAAACTGTTTTTT. As protein: CSGGTAGEKLFF.